The sequence of this TCR beta chain was determined in a study of blood T cell repertoires in COVID-19. Study summary: T cells, B-cell-depleted T cells, or PBMCs provided the cDNA or gDNA that served as material.

The CDR3 loop spans 13 amino acids. The J segment lost 2 bases and the V segment lost 3 bases, leaving 1 base of the junction unmatched. Germline V gene data show CDR1 as GTSNPN and CDR2 as SVGIG (reference sequence). Under the authors' procedure: Amplified reference gene primers provided the basis for estimating nucleated cell counts. This table comes from immunoSEQ multiplex PCR, and its TCRdb copy is limited to in-frame clones, with some not included. V and J calls and clone size are copied from that table; D and trimming were computed from the DNA. The repertoire holds approximately 170,000 clones, with over 80% as singletons.

Source material: peripheral blood. V usage is TRBV30 and J usage is TRBJ1-2; TRBD1 matches at 9 bases. This receptor was obtained from a man aged 65 to 85 who had recovered from COVID-19. In nucleotides, the CDR3 is TGTGCCTGGAGGACAGGGGGGAACTATGGCTACACCTTC. It codes for CAWRTGGNYGYTF.